This T cell receptor (beta chain) derives from a study of blood T cell repertoires in COVID-19. Whole-study context: Sources were T cells, B-cell-depleted T cells, or PBMCs; the material itself was cDNA or gDNA.

CDR3 length: 15 amino acids. CDR1 SNHLY and CDR2 FYNNEI come from the germline V gene. Trimming cost V 6 bases and J 4 bases, with 18 bases left between them. Per the study methods: For nucleated cells, counts were estimated from reference gene primer amplification. Assay used: immunoSEQ multiplex PCR; TCRdb lists only in-frame clones, some missing. V, J and clone size are taken as reported in that table, and D and trimming were inferred from the DNA itself. The data hold 150,000 to 200,000 clones, with nearly 90% observed a single time. Sequencing was done on a sample of peripheral blood. The sequence was obtained from a man in his sixties with active or convalescent COVID-19. This rearrangement joins TRBV2 to TRBJ1-2; D not resolved. CDR3 loop: CASSYSRTASYGYTF. The CDR3 bases are TGTGCCAGCAGCTACTCCCGGACTGCAAGCTATGGCTACACCTTC.